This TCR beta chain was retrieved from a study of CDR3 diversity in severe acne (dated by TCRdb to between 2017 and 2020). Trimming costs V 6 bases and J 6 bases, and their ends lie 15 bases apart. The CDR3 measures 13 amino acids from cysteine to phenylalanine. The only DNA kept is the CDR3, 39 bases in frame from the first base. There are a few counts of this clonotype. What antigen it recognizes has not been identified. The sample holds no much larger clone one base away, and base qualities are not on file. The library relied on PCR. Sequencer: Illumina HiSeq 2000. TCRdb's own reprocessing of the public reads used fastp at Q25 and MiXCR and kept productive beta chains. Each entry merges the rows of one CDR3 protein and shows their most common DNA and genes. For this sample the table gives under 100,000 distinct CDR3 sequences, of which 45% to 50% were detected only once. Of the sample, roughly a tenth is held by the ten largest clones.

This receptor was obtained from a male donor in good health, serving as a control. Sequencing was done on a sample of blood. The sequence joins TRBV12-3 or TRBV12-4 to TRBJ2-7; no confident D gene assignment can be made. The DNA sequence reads TGTGCCAGCAGCCGAAACTCCGTAGGCGAGCAGTACTTC. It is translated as CASSRNSVGEQYF.